This T cell receptor beta chain was sequenced during a study of blood T cell repertoires in COVID-19 (dated by TCRdb to 2019 to 2021). Regarding the study in general: The collaborator samples originated in the United States, Italy and Spain and spanned the acute and convalescent phases of COVID-19. Where available, HLA class I and class II types were taken from metadata supplied by the sample provider and were not determined by assay-based typing. A freely available public database, intended as a resource for researchers studying the immune response to SARS-CoV-2, is where the repertoires were released. A de-identified subject ID, COVID-19 status, age in years and sex were almost always included in the sample metadata. The material from the prospective study consisted of cDNA or gDNA derived from T cells, B-cell-depleted T cells, or PBMCs. The samples were drawn from two sources: the first 160 participants of the ongoing ImmuneRACE study, and about 1,300 subjects contributed by 6 global collaborators. Subjects who had been exposed to COVID-19, were actively infected with it, or had recovered from it provided the deeply sampled blood TCRbeta repertoires that made up the dataset. Overall results and qualifications from the work: The amount of clinical and demographic metadata varied by source and participant and was provided uncurated.

Collaborating institutions collected whole blood in K2EDTA tubes following their own protocols. For TCRbeta analysis, collaborators shipped samples as frozen whole blood, isolated PBMCs, or DNA extracted from either of those sample types. According to the germline V gene (reference sequence), CDR1 reads SGHNT and CDR2 reads YYREEE. The CDR3, cysteine through phenylalanine, is 16 amino acids long. Solely the CDR3 DNA is kept, with 48 bases framed from the first base. V lost 4 bases and J lost 1 base; the stretch between them is 16 bases long. This clone is assessed as medium-sized (0.01 to 0.1%). This receptor's antigen is unknown. Base qualities were left out, and no much larger clone turns up one base away. TCRbeta CDR3 regions were amplified from genomic DNA by means of the immunoSEQ Assay, a bias-controlled multiplex PCR. The authors processed their data as follows. The number of nucleated cells in each sample was estimated from the amplification of reference gene primers within the assay. To quantify the absolute abundance of each unique TCRbeta CDR3 rearrangement, sequence reads were collapsed and filtered. For each sample, productive Simpson clonality was calculated as the square root of Simpson's diversity index across productive rearrangements. TCRdb took this table from immuneACCESS and kept in-frame rearrangements with V and J called. Such tables lack part of the clones; where checked against another copy, unresolved V genes explain under half of the gap, and the rest is unexplained. V and J calls and clone size are given by that table; D and trimming were obtained from the DNA. This sample has roughly 40,000 clones in its table, and roughly nine tenths of those were observed once. Around 10% of the sample rests with the top ten.

The rearrangement joined TRBV5-4 to TRBJ2-3; a tentative D call is TRBD1 (5 bases match). The sequence was collected from a man between 65 and 85 years old with acute or convalescent COVID-19. The sequenced sample consisted of peripheral blood. The DNA sequence is as follows: TGTGCCAGCAGCCTAGGACAAGCGCAGGGCACAGATACGCAGTATTTT. It translates as CASSLGQAQGTDTQYF.